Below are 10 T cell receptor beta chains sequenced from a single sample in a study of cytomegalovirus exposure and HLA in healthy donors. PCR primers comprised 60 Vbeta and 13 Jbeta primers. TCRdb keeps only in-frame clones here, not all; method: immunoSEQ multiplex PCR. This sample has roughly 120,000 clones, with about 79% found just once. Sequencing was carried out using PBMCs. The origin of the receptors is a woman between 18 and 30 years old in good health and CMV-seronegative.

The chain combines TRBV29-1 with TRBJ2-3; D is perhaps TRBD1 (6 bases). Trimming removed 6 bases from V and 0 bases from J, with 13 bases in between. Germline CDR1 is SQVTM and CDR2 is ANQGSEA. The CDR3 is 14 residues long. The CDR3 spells CSVAHGGSTDTQYF. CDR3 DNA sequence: TGCAGCGTGGCGCATGGGGGCAGCACAGATACGCAGTATTTT.

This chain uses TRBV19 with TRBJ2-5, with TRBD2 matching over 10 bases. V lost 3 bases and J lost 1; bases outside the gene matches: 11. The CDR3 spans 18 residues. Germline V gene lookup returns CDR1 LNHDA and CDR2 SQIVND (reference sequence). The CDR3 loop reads CASSMNLAGGEIQETQYF. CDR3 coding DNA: TGTGCCAGTAGTATGAACTTAGCGGGGGGCGAGATCCAAGAGACCCAGTACTTC.

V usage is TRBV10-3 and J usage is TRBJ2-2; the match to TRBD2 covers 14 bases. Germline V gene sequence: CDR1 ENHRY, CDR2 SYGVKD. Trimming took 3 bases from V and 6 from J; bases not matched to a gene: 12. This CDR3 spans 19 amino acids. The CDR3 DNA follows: TGTGCCATCAGTGACCTGGGACTAGCGGGAGAGATGTGGCCCGGGGAGCTGTTTTTT. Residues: CAISDLGLAGEMWPGELFF.

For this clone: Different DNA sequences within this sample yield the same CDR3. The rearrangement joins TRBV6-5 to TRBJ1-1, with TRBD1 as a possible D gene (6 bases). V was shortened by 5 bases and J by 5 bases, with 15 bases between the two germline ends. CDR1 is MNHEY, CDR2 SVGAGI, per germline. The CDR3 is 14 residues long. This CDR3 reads CASSPPGVETEAFF. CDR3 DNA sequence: TGTGCCAGCAGTCCCCCAGGGGTGGAAACTGAAGCTTTCTTT.

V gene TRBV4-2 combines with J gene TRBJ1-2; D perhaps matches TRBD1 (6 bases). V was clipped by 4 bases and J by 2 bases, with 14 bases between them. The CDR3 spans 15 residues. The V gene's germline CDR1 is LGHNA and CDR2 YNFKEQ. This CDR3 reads CASSPYGTSNYGYTF. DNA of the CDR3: TGTGCCAGCAGCCCTTATGGGACATCAAACTATGGCTACACCTTC.

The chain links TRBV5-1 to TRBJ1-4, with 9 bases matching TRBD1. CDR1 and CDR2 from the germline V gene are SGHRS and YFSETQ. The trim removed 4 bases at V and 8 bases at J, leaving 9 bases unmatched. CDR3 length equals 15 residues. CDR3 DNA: TGCGCCAGCAGCCCACGGACAGGGGACGTGGAAAAACTGTTTTTT. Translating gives CASSPRTGDVEKLFF.

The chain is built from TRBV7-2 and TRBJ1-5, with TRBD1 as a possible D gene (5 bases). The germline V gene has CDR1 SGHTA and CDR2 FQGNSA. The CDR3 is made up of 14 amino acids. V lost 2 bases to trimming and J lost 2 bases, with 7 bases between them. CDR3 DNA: TGTGCCAGCAGCTTAACCAGGGGCAATCAGCCCCAGCATTTT. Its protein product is CASSLTRGNQPQHF.

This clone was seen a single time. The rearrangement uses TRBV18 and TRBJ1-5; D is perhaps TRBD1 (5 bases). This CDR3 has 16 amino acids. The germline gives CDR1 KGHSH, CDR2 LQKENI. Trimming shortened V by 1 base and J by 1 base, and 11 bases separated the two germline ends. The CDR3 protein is CASSPRAGTSNQPQHF. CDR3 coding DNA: TGTGCCAGCTCACCACGGGCGGGGACGAGCAATCAGCCCCAGCATTTT.

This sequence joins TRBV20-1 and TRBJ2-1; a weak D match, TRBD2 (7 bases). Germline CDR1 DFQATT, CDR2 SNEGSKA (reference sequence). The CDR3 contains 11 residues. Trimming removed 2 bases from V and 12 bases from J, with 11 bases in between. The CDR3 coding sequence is TGCAGTGCTAGAAACAGGGAGGGGCAGTTCTTC. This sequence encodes CSARNREGQFF.

The DNA of the CDR3 is TGTGCCAGTAGTATAGTCCCACACTACACACAGCCCCAGCATTTT. Amino acids: CASSIVPHYTQPQHF. The chain carries TRBV19 and TRBJ1-5; D not resolved. This CDR3 region has 15 residues. Germline lookup yields CDR1 LNHDA and CDR2 SQIVND (reference sequence). V was pared by 1 base and J by 7 bases, with 14 bases between.